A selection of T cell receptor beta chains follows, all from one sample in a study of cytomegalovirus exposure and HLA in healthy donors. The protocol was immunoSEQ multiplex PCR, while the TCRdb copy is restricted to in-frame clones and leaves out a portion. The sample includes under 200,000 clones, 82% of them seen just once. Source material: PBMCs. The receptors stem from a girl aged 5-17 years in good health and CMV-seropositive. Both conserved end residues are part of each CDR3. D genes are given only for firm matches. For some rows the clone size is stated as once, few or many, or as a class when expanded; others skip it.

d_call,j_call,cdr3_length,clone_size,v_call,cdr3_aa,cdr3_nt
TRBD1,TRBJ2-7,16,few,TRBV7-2,CASSFYPGTGSYEQYF,TGTGCCAGCAGCTTTTACCCCGGGACAGGCTCCTACGAGCAGTACTTC
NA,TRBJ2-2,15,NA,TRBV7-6,CASSSRQANTGELFF,TGTGCCAGCAGCTCTAGACAGGCGAACACCGGGGAGCTGTTTTTT
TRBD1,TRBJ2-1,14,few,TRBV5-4,CASSLGTGRNEQFF,TGTGCCAGCAGCTTGGGGACAGGGAGGAATGAGCAGTTCTTC
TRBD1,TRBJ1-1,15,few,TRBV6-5,CASRGSGTGGTEAFF,TGTGCCAGCAGGGGCTCCGGGACAGGAGGAACTGAAGCTTTCTTT
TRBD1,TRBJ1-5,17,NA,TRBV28,CASDRGIIPVNNQPQHF,TGTGCCAGCGACAGGGGGATTATTCCCGTGAACAATCAGCCCCAGCATTTT
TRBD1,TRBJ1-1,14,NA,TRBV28,CASRDTGDSQRAFF,TGTGCCAGCAGAGACACGGGGGACAGCCAAAGGGCTTTCTTT
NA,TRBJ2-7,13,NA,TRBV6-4,CASSQEAGTEQYF,TGTGCCAGCAGCCAGGAGGCGGGGACCGAGCAGTACTTC
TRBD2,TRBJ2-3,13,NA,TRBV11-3,CASSLGTSVAQYF,TGTGCCAGCAGCCTCGGGACTAGCGTTGCGCAGTATTTT
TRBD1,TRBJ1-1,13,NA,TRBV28,CASSLQGATEAFF,TGTGCCAGCAGTTTACAGGGGGCGACTGAAGCTTTCTTT
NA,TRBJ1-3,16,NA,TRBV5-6,CASSLYGRGWGNTIYF,TGTGCCAGCAGCTTGTATGGCAGGGGTTGGGGAAACACCATATATTTT
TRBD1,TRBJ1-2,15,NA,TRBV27,CASSPGQGKGYGYTF,TGTGCCAGCAGTCCCGGACAGGGGAAGGGCTATGGCTACACCTTC
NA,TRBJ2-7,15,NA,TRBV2,CASSEDYRSSYEQYF,TGTGCCAGCAGTGAAGACTACCGGAGCTCCTACGAGCAGTACTTC
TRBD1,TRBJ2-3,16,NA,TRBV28,CASSLVGQGFTDTQYF,TGTGCCAGCAGTTTAGTGGGACAGGGTTTCACAGATACGCAGTATTTT
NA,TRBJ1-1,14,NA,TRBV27,CANSRGRSDTEAFF,TGTGCCAACAGCAGGGGACGGTCGGACACTGAAGCTTTCTTT
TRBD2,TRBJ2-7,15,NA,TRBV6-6,CASSYGGTSSYEQYF,TGTGCCAGCAGTTATGGAGGGACTAGCTCCTACGAGCAGTACTTC
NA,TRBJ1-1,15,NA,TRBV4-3,CASSQRVQLSPEAFF,TGCGCCAGCAGCCAACGGGTTCAGTTGAGTCCTGAAGCTTTCTTT
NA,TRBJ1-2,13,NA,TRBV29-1,CSVLGGEIYGYTF,TGCAGCGTCTTAGGGGGGGAAATCTATGGCTACACCTTC
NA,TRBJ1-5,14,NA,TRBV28,CASGATPSWQPQHF,TGTGCCAGCGGGGCTACCCCCTCGTGGCAGCCCCAGCATTTT
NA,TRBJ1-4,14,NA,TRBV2,CASTNRATNEKLFF,TGTGCCAGCACCAACAGGGCCACTAATGAAAAACTGTTTTTT
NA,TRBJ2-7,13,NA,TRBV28,CASSPGRGYEQYF,TGTGCCAGCAGTCCTGGAAGGGGATACGAGCAGTACTTC
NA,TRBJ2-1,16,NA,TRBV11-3,CASSPTRASPYNEQFF,TGTGCCAGCAGCCCTACTCGAGCGTCCCCCTACAATGAGCAGTTCTTC
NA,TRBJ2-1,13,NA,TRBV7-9,CASSSLARGEQFF,TGTGCCAGCAGCTCTCTAGCGCGTGGTGAGCAGTTCTTC
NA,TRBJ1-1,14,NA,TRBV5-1,CASSYGGGNTEAFF,TGCGCCAGCAGCTACGGCGGGGGGAACACTGAAGCTTTCTTT
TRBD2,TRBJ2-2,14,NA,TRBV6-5,CASTPSGGGGELFF,TGTGCCAGCACCCCCTCTGGGGGGGGCGGGGAGCTGTTTTTT
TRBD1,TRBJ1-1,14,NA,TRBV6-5,CASSSLTGGTEAFF,TGTGCCAGCAGTTCGCTGACAGGGGGCACTGAAGCTTTCTTT
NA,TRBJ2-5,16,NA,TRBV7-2,CASSAPRDTLVETQYF,TGTGCCAGCAGCGCCCCCCGGGACACCCTAGTTGAGACCCAGTACTTC
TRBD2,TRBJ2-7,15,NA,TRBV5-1,CASSLVGGSLNEQYF,TGCGCCAGCAGCTTGGTGGGCGGGAGTCTAAACGAGCAGTACTTC
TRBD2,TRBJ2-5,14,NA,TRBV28,CASSLTSGQETQYF,TGTGCCAGCAGCTTAACTAGCGGCCAAGAGACCCAGTACTTC
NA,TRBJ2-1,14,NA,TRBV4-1,CASSQDVAGDEQFF,TGCGCCAGCAGCCAAGATGTCGCAGGGGATGAGCAGTTCTTC
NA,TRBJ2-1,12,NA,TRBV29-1,CSPLGLYNEQFF,TGCAGCCCCCTGGGGCTATACAATGAGCAGTTCTTC
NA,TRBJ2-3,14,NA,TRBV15,CATSERDKTDTQYF,TGTGCCACCAGCGAGAGGGACAAAACAGATACGCAGTATTTT
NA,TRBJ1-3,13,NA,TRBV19,CASGAYSGNTIYF,TGTGCCAGTGGGGCCTATTCTGGAAACACCATATATTTT
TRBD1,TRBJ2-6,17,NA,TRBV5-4,CASSPSTGGSGANVLTF,TGTGCCAGCAGCCCCTCGACAGGGGGCTCTGGGGCCAACGTCCTGACTTTC
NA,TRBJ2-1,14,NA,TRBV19,CASGPGIPYNEQFF,TGTGCCAGTGGGCCAGGGATCCCCTACAATGAGCAGTTCTTC
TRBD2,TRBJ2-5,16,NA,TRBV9,CASSLGLAGGQETQYF,TGTGCCAGCAGCCTCGGACTAGCGGGGGGTCAAGAGACCCAGTACTTC
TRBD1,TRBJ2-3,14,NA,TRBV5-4,CASSQDRGPDTQYF,TGTGCCAGCAGCCAAGACAGGGGGCCAGATACGCAGTATTTT
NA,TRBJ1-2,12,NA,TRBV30,CAWSGGPRGYTF,TGTGCCTGGAGTGGTGGTCCTAGAGGCTACACCTTC
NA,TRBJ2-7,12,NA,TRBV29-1,CSVYDRSSEQYF,TGCAGCGTTTATGACAGATCCTCCGAGCAGTACTTC
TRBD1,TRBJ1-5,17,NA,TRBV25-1,CASSESGTGQGAQPQHF,TGTGCCAGCAGTGAATCGGGGACGGGCCAGGGGGCTCAGCCCCAGCATTTT
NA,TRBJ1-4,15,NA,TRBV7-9,CASSYNSPYNEKLFF,TGTGCCAGCAGCTACAACAGCCCGTATAATGAAAAACTGTTTTTT
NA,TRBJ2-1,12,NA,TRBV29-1,CSVGHSYNEQFF,TGCAGCGTTGGTCATTCCTACAATGAGCAGTTCTTC
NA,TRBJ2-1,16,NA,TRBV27,CASSWGVGAAYNEQFF,TGTGCCAGCAGTTGGGGTGTGGGGGCAGCGTACAATGAGCAGTTCTTC
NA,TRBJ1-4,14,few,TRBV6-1,CASSNRRVDEKLFF,TGTGCCAGCAGTAACAGGAGGGTGGATGAAAAACTGTTTTTT
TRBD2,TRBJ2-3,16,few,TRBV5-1,CASSSGGLAVTDTQYF,TGCGCCAGCAGCTCCGGTGGCCTAGCGGTCACAGATACGCAGTATTTT
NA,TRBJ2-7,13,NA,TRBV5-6,CASSRPGSYEQYF,TGTGCCAGCAGCCGCCCGGGTAGCTACGAGCAGTACTTC
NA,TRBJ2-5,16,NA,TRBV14,CASSQGLVWGLETQYF,TGTGCCAGCAGCCAAGGTCTGGTTTGGGGGCTGGAGACCCAGTACTTC